One and the same sample provided the 20 T cell receptor beta chains below, sequenced in a study of CD8 T cells in ankylosing spondylitis. TCRdb reprocessed the 5' RACE reads with MiXCR, giving one entry per CDR3 protein. The repertoire holds 200,000 to 300,000 distinct CDR3 sequences, with around 10% as singletons. The specimen was blood, either unsorted or a sorted T cell fraction (not recorded which). These receptors originate from a male donor with ankylosing spondylitis or in good health (not recorded which).

This clonotype was picked up many times. The J gene is TRBJ1-2, the V gene TRBV24-1; D is undetermined. Germline V gene sequence: CDR1 KGHDR, CDR2 SFDVKD. The V end was cut by 3 bases, the J end by 5 bases, with 6 bases between. CDR3 length equals 12 residues. CDR3 region: CATSDAAYGYTF. In DNA, the CDR3 is TGTGCCACCAGTGATGCTGCATATGGCTACACCTTC.

This clonotype occurred many times. J is TRBJ1-6 and V is TRBV5-1, with 7 bases identical to TRBD1. Germline CDR1 SGHRS, CDR2 YFSETQ. This CDR3 has 15 amino acids. With 3 bases clipped from V and 7 bases from J, the junction kept 7 bases outside the gene matches. The CDR3 region is CASSWNPTGNSPLHF. The DNA of the CDR3 is TGCGCCAGCAGCTGGAACCCGACAGGGAATTCACCCCTCCACTTT.

This clonotype was counted only a few times. The V call is TRBV20-1, the J call TRBJ2-3; perhaps TRBD2 as D (5 bases). This CDR3 region has 16 residues. CDR1 is DFQATT, CDR2 SNEGSKA, per germline (reference sequence). Trimming shortened V by 2 bases and J by 3 bases, and 18 bases separated the two germline ends. The CDR3 here is CSARSVEMTGTDTQYF. The CDR3 nucleotides are TGCAGTGCTAGATCGGTGGAAATGACGGGGACAGATACGCAGTATTTT.

The chain employs TRBV11-2 and TRBJ2-5, with D unclear. With 4 bases removed from V and 4 bases from J, the gap between germline ends came to 13 bases. Germline V gives CDR1 SGHAT, CDR2 FQNNGV. The CDR3 contains 14 residues. Here the CDR3 reads CASSSFADPETQYF. DNA of the CDR3: TGTGCCAGCAGCTCTTTTGCGGACCCAGAGACCCAGTACTTC.

This clonotype occurred a few times. The chain couples TRBV3-1 to TRBJ2-1, with 11 bases identical to TRBD2. The ends lost 1 base at V and 0 bases at J; junction bases unmatched: 2. This CDR3 region has 17 residues. Germline V CDR1 and CDR2: LGHDT, YNNKEL (reference sequence). Here the CDR3 reads CASSQAGLADSYNEQFF. The CDR3 DNA follows: TGTGCCAGCAGCCAAGCGGGACTAGCGGACTCCTACAATGAGCAGTTCTTC.

Ten or more counts support this clonotype. The chain is built from TRBV20-1 and TRBJ2-3; possible D gene TRBD2, 5 bases. Germline V gene lookup returns CDR1 DFQATT and CDR2 SNEGSKA (reference sequence). This CDR3 has 12 amino acids. The V end lost 6 bases, the J end lost 7 bases, and 14 bases lay between the germline ends. The CDR3 coding sequence is TGCAGTGCCCCAGTTCCGGGGTATACGCAGTATTTT. This encodes CSAPVPGYTQYF.

This clonotype came up many times. This chain connects TRBV5-1 to TRBJ1-1; possible D gene TRBD1, 5 bases. The CDR3 spans 13 residues. Germline V lookup: CDR1 SGHRS, CDR2 YFSETQ. The V gene lost 9 bases and the J gene lost 1 base, with 13 bases spanning the gap. CDR3 DNA sequence: TGCGCCACCAATCGGGGACCGAACACTGAAGCTTTCTTT. It is translated as CATNRGPNTEAFF.

Many counts were recorded for this clonotype. The chain has TRBV5-4 and TRBJ2-3; D may match TRBD1 or TRBD2 (6 bases each). Trimming cost V 5 bases and J 5 bases, with 9 bases left between them. Germline V gene lookup returns CDR1 SGHNT and CDR2 YYREEE (reference sequence). There are 12 residues in the CDR3. As DNA, the CDR3 is TGTGCCAGCAGTGGAGGGGGAGATACGCAGTATTTT. Translated: CASSGGGDTQYF.

The chain carries TRBV3-1 and TRBJ2-3, with 7 nucleotides matching TRBD2. Germline assignment: CDR1 LGHDT and CDR2 YNNKEL (reference sequence). Trimming at V came to 0 bases and at J to 6 bases, leaving 6 bases not matched to a gene. CDR3 size: 15 residues. CDR3 sequence (DNA): TGTGCCAGCAGCCAAGATCTGAGCGGGATCGATACGCAGTATTTT. It translates to CASSQDLSGIDTQYF.

In its sample, this clonotype was seen many times. V gene TRBV5-1 combines with J gene TRBJ2-7; D is possibly TRBD1 (6 bases). Germline CDR1 SGHRS, CDR2 YFSETQ. Between the trimmed V and J ends, which lost 1 base and 5 bases, there was a span of 10 bases. The CDR3 runs 13 residues. The CDR3 here is CASSLYRADEQYF. CDR3 coding DNA: TGCGCCAGCAGCTTGTACAGGGCCGACGAGCAGTACTTC.

In its sample, this clonotype was seen many times. The chain is built from TRBV5-1 and TRBJ2-2; no clear D gene. This CDR3 contains 16 residues. V lost 0 bases and J lost 2, with 11 bases in between. In germline, CDR1 is SGHRS, CDR2 YFSETQ. The CDR3 DNA is TGCGCCAGCAGCTTGGGGCAGAGCCTTAACACCGGGGAGCTGTTTTTT. Its protein is CASSLGQSLNTGELFF.

This clonotype appeared many times. This chain uses TRBV5-1 with TRBJ1-2; no clear D gene. V was cut by 2 bases and J by 4 bases, with 9 bases left in between. The CDR3 runs 13 residues. CDR1 is SGHRS and CDR2 is YFSETQ in the germline V gene. The CDR3 is CASSFTESYGYTF. The CDR3 coding sequence is TGCGCCAGCAGCTTTACAGAAAGCTATGGCTACACCTTC.

This clonotype was seen only a few times. The rearrangement links TRBV6-5 to TRBJ2-7, with TRBD2 identical over 11 bases. CDR3 size: 15 residues. Germline CDR1 reads MNHEY; CDR2 reads SVGAGI. J lost 5 bases, V lost 4 bases, and 7 bases had no gene match. DNA of the CDR3: TGTGCCAGCAGTTGGCTAGCGGGAGGACCCGACGAGCAGTACTTC. As protein: CASSWLAGGPDEQYF.

This clonotype was picked up many times. The CDR3 DNA follows: TGCAGTGTTGTCAGGGAGATTTGGTCAGATACGCAGTATTTT. Protein sequence: CSVVREIWSDTQYF. The rearrangement uses TRBV20-1 and TRBJ2-3; D is tentatively TRBD1 or TRBD2 (5 bases each). V lost 7 bases and J 4 bases, leaving 18 bases between the germline ends. CDR1 DFQATT and CDR2 SNEGSKA come from the germline V gene (reference sequence). The CDR3 runs to 14 residues.

This clonotype was observed many times. The chain combines TRBV12-3 or TRBV12-4 with TRBJ2-3; 12 bases align to TRBD2. J gave up 4 bases and V 3 bases, and 8 bases lay outside the gene matches. The CDR3 contains 17 residues. This CDR3 is CASSLRTSGTIADTQYF. The CDR3 DNA is TGTGCCAGCAGTTTGAGGACTAGCGGGACTATCGCAGATACGCAGTATTTT.

This clonotype has more than one count but fewer than ten. The CDR3 sequence is CASSFPGLEKVRTYNEQFF. CDR3 in DNA: TGCGCCAGCAGCTTCCCGGGACTAGAAAAGGTGAGGACCTACAATGAGCAGTTCTTC. The chain carries TRBV5-1 and TRBJ2-1; 8 bases are shared with TRBD2. Germline V gene lookup returns CDR1 SGHRS and CDR2 YFSETQ. The length of the CDR3 is 19 residues. V gave up 2 bases and J gave up 2 bases; unmatched junction bases: 15. The full variable domain, rest sourced from reference TRBV5-1 and TRBJ2-1, is KAGVTQTPRYLIKTRGQQVTLSCSPISGHRSVSWYQQTPGQGLQFLFEYFSETQRNKGNFPGRFSGRQFSNSRSEMNVSTLELGDSALYLCASSFPGLEKVRTYNEQFFGPGTRLTVL.

The rearrangement uses TRBV7-9 and TRBJ1-1, with 7 nucleotides matching TRBD1. Germline V CDR1 and CDR2: SEHNR, FQNEAQ (reference sequence). CDR3 size: 14 residues. J lost 1 base, V lost 4 bases, and 3 bases had no gene match. The CDR3 bases are TGTGCCAGCAGCTCACAGGGGCCGAACACTGAAGCTTTCTTT. Its translation is CASSSQGPNTEAFF. Complete variable domain (other parts from reference TRBV7-9 and TRBJ1-1): DTGVSQNPRHKITKRGQNVTFRCDPISEHNRLYWYRQTLGQGPEFLTYFQNEAQLEKSRLLSDRFSAERPKGSFSTLEIQRTEQGDSAMYLCASSSQGPNTEAFFGQGTRLTVV.

There are many counts of this clonotype. CDR3: CASSMRTGDSYEQYF. DNA for the CDR3: TGTGCCAGCAGCATGAGGACAGGGGACTCCTACGAGCAGTACTTC. The J gene is TRBJ2-7, the V gene TRBV5-5, with 9 bases that match TRBD1. The V segment lost 4 bases and the J segment 0 bases; nucleotides outside the gene matches: 5. Germline-derived CDR1 and CDR2 are SGHKS and YYEKEE (reference sequence). The CDR3 extends over 15 amino acids.

This clonotype was recorded at least ten times. This chain links TRBV5-1 with TRBJ2-1; 7 nucleotides agree with TRBD2. The CDR3 loop spans 15 amino acids. CDR1 is SGHRS, CDR2 YFSETQ, per germline. The V segment lost 6 bases and the J segment 5 bases; nucleotides outside the gene matches: 11. As DNA, the CDR3 is TGCGCCAGCACGGCTAGCGGTTTCACCGACAATGAGCAGTTCTTC. Translating gives CASTASGFTDNEQFF.

This clonotype was detected only a few times. The chain couples TRBV6-1 to TRBJ1-5; D remains ambiguous. Germline CDR1 and CDR2: MNHNS and SASEGT. CDR3 length equals 11 residues. V lost 6 bases to trimming and J lost 3 bases, with 3 bases between them. In DNA, the CDR3 is TGTGCCAGCAGGGACAATCAGCCCCAGCATTTT. Translated, it gives CASRDNQPQHF.